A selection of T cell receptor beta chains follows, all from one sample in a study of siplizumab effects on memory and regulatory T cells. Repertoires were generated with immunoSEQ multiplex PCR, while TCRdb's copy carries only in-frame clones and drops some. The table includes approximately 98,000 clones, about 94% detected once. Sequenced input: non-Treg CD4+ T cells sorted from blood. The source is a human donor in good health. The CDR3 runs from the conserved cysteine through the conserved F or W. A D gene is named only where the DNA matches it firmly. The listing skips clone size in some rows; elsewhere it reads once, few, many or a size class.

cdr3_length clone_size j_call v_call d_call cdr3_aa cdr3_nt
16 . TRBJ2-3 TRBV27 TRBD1 CASSLDREPAFYTQYF TGTGCCAGCAGTCTAGACAGGGAACCCGCCTTTTATACGCAGTATTTT
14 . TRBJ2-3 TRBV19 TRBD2 CASMGGVYTDTQYF TGTGCCAGTATGGGGGGGGTGTACACAGATACGCAGTATTTT
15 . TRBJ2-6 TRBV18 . CASSPEGVGANVLTF TGTGCCAGCTCACCGGAGGGGGTCGGGGCCAACGTCCTGACTTTC
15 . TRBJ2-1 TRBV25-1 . CASTEGGIGYNEQFF TGTGCCAGCACAGAGGGGGGCATTGGGTACAATGAGCAGTTCTTC
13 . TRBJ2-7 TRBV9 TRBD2 CASASHPGGEQYF TGTGCCAGCGCCAGTCATCCGGGGGGCGAGCAGTACTTC
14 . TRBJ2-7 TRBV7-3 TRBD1 CASSSTGAFYEQYF TGTGCCAGCAGCAGTACAGGGGCCTTCTACGAGCAGTACTTC
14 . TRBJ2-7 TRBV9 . CASSVDAGPYEQYF TGTGCCAGCAGCGTAGATGCGGGGCCCTACGAGCAGTACTTC
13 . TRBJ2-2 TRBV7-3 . CASSYSTTGELFF TGTGCCAGCAGCTATTCTACCACCGGGGAGCTGTTTTTT
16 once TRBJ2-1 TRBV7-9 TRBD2 CASSLASGRGYNEQFF TGTGCCAGCAGCTTAGCTAGCGGGAGGGGGTACAATGAGCAGTTCTTC
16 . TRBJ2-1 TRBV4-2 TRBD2 CASSQDTSGSTDEQFF TGTGCCAGCAGCCAAGATACTAGCGGGAGCACCGATGAGCAGTTCTTC
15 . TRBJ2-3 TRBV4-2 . CASSQRDSARDTQYF TGTGCCAGCAGCCAAAGGGACTCTGCAAGAGATACGCAGTATTTT
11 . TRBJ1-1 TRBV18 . CASSPGFEAFF TGTGCCAGCTCTCCAGGGTTTGAAGCTTTCTTT
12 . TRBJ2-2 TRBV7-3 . CASSLYTGELFF TGTGCCAGCAGCCTGTACACCGGGGAGCTGTTTTTT
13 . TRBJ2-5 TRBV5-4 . CASSYGTQETQYF TGTGCCAGCAGCTATGGGACCCAAGAGACCCAGTACTTC
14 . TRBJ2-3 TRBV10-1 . CASSESRRTDTQYF TGCGCCAGCAGTGAATCCAGGCGCACAGATACGCAGTATTTT
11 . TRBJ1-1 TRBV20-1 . CSATQGTEAFF TGCAGTGCTACCCAGGGAACTGAAGCTTTCTTT
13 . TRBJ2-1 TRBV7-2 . CASSSQGYNEQFF TGTGCCAGCAGCTCTCAGGGATACAATGAGCAGTTCTTC
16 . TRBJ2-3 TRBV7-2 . CASSLGPGYGTDTQYF TGTGCCAGCAGCTTAGGTCCTGGATATGGCACAGATACGCAGTATTTT
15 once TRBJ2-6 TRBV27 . CASSLSLSGANVLTF TGTGCCAGCAGTTTATCACTCTCTGGGGCCAACGTCCTGACTTTC
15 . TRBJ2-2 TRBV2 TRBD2 CASSWTSGNTGELFF TGTGCCAGCAGTTGGACTAGCGGCAACACCGGGGAGCTGTTTTTT
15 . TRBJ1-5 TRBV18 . CASSPADYPYQPQHF TGTGCCAGCTCACCGGCCGACTACCCATATCAGCCCCAGCATTTT
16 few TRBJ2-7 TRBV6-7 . CASYHAGSGPIYEQYF TGTGCCAGCTACCACGCGGGGAGCGGGCCAATTTACGAGCAGTACTTC
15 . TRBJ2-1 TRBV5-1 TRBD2 CASSRAGLGNNEQFF TGCGCCAGCAGCCGAGCGGGACTAGGAAACAATGAGCAGTTCTTC
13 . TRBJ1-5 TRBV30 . CAWGTQIGQPQHF TGTGCCTGGGGTACTCAGATAGGTCAGCCCCAGCATTTT
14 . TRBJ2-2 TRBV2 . CATGDTPNTGELFF TGTGCCACTGGGGACACCCCGAACACCGGGGAGCTGTTTTTT
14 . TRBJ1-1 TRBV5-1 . CASSPGTINTEAFF TGCGCCAGCAGCCCCGGGACAATTAACACTGAAGCTTTCTTT
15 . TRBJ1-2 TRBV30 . CAWSYGTFLTGGYTF TGTGCCTGGAGTTACGGGACTTTCCTTACGGGTGGCTACACCTTC
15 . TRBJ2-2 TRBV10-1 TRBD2 CASSDRLAGPGELFF TGCGCCAGCAGTGATAGGCTAGCGGGACCCGGGGAGCTGTTTTTT
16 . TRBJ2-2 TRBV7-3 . CASSPNPRLDTGELFF TGTGCCAGCAGCCCCAACCCCAGGCTCGACACCGGGGAGCTGTTTTTT
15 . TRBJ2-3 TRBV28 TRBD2 CASSRGAGGQDTQYF TGTGCCAGCAGCAGGGGCGCGGGAGGGCAAGATACGCAGTATTTT
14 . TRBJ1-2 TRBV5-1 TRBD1 CASRDGTGGVGYTF TGCGCCAGCAGAGACGGGACAGGGGGCGTCGGCTACACCTTC
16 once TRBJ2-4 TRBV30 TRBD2 CAWAGGSNSAKNIQYF TGTGCCTGGGCGGGGGGCAGCAACTCAGCCAAAAACATTCAGTACTTC
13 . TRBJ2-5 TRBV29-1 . CSAKRGNRETQYF TGCAGCGCAAAAAGGGGGAACCGGGAGACCCAGTACTTC
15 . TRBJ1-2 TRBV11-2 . CASSLRTVGGNGYTF TGTGCCAGCAGCCTTCGGACAGTTGGGGGGAATGGCTACACCTTC
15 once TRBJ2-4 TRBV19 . CASSIETVAKNIQYF TGTGCCAGTAGTATAGAGACGGTAGCCAAAAACATTCAGTACTTC
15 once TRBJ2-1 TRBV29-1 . CSVEDLVTSNKEQFF TGCAGCGTTGAAGATCTTGTGACTAGTAACAAGGAGCAGTTCTTC
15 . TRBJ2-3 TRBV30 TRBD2 CAWSVIIGRADTQYF TGTGCCTGGAGTGTGATTATTGGGAGGGCAGATACGCAGTATTTT
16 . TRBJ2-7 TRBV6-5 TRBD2 CASSYSGLAGSYEQYF TGTGCCAGCAGTTACTCCGGGCTAGCGGGCTCCTACGAGCAGTACTTC
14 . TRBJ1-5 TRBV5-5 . CASSLRESNQPQHF TGTGCCAGCAGCCTCCGGGAGAGCAATCAGCCCCAGCATTTT
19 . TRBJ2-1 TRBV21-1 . CASSKTTLAGGGTYNEQFF TGTGCCAGCAGCAAAACAACACTGGCGGGAGGTGGGACCTACAATGAGCAGTTCTTC
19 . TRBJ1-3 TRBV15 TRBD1 CATSILPRTGVGYGNTIYF TGTGCCACCAGCATTCTACCCCGGACAGGGGTAGGGTATGGAAACACCATATATTTT
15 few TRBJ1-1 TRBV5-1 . CASSLLIGKGTEAFF TGCGCCAGCAGCTTGTTAATAGGGAAGGGCACTGAAGCTTTCTTT
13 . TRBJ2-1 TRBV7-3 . CASSPTGLDEQFF TGTGCCAGCAGCCCCACAGGGTTGGATGAGCAGTTCTTC
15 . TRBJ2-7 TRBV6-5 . CASRIPKGFYYEQYF TGTGCCAGCAGAATTCCAAAGGGGTTCTACTACGAGCAGTACTTC
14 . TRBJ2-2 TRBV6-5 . CAVGAPANTGELFF TGTGCCGTGGGGGCTCCAGCGAACACCGGGGAGCTGTTTTTT
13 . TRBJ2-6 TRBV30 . CACARSGANVLTF TGTGCCTGTGCCCGATCTGGGGCCAACGTCCTGACTTTC
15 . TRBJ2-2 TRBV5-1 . CASSFEHANTGELFF TGCGCCAGCAGCTTTGAACACGCGAACACCGGGGAGCTGTTTTTT
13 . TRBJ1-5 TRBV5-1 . CASSLGSNQPQHF TGCGCCAGCAGCTTGGGTAGCAATCAGCCCCAGCATTTT
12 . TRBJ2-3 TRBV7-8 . CASSWGLDTQYF TGTGCCAGCAGCTGGGGGCTGGATACGCAGTATTTT
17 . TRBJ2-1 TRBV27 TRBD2 CASSKDPTAGAYNEQFF TGTGCCAGCAGTAAAGACCCCACAGCGGGAGCTTACAATGAGCAGTTCTTC
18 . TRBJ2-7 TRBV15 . CATSRGQKYNVRDYEQYF TGTGCCACCAGCAGAGGACAGAAATATAACGTACGAGACTACGAGCAGTACTTC
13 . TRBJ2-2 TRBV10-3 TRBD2 CAISRGEGGELFF TGTGCCATCAGTCGAGGGGAGGGCGGGGAGCTGTTTTTT